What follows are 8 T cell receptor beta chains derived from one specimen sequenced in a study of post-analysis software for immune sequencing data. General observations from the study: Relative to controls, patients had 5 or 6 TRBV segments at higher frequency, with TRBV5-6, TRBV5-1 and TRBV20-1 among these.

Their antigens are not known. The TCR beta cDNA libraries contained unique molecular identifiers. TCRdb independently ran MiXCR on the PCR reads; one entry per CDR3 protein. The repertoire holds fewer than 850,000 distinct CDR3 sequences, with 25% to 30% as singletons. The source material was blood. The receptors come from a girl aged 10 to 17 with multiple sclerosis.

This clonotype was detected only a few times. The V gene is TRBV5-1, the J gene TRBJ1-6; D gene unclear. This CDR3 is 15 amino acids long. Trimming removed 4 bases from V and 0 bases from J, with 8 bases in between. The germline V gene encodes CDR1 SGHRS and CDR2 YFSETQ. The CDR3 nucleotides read TGCGCCAGCAGCCAACGGAGCTCCTATAATTCACCCCTCCACTTT. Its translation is CASSQRSSYNSPLHF.

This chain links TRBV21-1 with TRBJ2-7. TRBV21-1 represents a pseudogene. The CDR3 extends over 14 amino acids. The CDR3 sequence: CASIKGIPSYEQYF. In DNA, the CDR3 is TGTGCCAGCATCAAGGGGATCCCCTCCTACGAGCAGTACTTC.

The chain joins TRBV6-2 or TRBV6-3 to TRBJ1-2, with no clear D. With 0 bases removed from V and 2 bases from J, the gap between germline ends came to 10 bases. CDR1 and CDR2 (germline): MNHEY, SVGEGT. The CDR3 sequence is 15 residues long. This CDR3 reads CASSYSKGSNYGYTF. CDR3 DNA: TGTGCCAGCAGTTACTCGAAAGGCAGCAACTATGGCTACACCTTC.

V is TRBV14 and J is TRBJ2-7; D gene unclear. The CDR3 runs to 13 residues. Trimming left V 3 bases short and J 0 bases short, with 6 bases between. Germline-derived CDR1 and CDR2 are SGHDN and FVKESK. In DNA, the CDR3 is TGTGCCAGCAGCCAGGGCAGCTCCTACGAGCAGTACGTC. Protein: CASSQGSSYEQYV.

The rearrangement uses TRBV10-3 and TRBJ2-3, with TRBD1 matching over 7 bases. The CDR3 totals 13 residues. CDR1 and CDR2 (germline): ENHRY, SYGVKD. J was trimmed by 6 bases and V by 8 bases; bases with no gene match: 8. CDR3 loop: CAIGTEGEDTQYF. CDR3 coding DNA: TGTGCCATCGGGACAGAGGGGGAGGATACGCAGTATTTT.

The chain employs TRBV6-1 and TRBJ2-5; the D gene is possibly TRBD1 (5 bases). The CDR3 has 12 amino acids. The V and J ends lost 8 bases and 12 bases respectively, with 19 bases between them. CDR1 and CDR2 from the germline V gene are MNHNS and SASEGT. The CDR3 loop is CASPRGQSWEYF. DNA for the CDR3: TGTGCCAGCCCTAGGGGCCAATCGTGGGAGTACTTC.

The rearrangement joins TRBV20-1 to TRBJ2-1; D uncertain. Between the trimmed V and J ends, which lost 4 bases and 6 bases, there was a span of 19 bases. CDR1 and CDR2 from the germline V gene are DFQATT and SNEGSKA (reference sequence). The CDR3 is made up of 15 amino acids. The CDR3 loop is CSAIRVLDPGNEQFF. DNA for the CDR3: TGCAGTGCTATTCGGGTTTTAGACCCAGGCAATGAGCAGTTCTTC.

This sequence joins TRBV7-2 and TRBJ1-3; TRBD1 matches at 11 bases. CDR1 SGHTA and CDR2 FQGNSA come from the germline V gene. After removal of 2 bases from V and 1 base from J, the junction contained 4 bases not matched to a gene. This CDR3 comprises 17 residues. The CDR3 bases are TGTGCCAGCAGCTTACGGGGGACAGGGGGGTCTGGAAACACCATATATTTT. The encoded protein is CASSLRGTGGSGNTIYF.